The 14 T cell receptor beta chains in this list originate from one sample, sequenced in a study of blood T cell repertoires in COVID-19. TCRdb keeps only in-frame clones here, not all; method: immunoSEQ multiplex PCR. This table has around 270,000 clones, around 89% appearing once. Sequencing was done on a sample of peripheral blood. The receptor set was obtained from a young man with acute or convalescent COVID-19.

The chain has TRBV30 and TRBJ2-1; tentative D call: TRBD2 (5 bases). The CDR3 sequence is 14 residues long. The germline V gene encodes CDR1 GTSNPN and CDR2 SVGIG (reference sequence). V was trimmed by 4 bases and J by 0 bases, leaving 10 bases between them. The CDR3 spells CAWTAGNSYNEQFF. CDR3 DNA: TGTGCCTGGACCGCCGGGAACTCCTACAATGAGCAGTTCTTC.

V gene TRBV3-1 (or the pseudogene TRBV3-2) combines with J gene TRBJ1-5; 8 bases agree with TRBD1. Per germline, CDR1 LGHDT and CDR2 YNNKEL (reference sequence). Losses at the gene ends were 1 base for V and 7 bases for J; bases not matched to a gene: 6. The CDR3 sequence is 15 residues long. This CDR3 reads CASSQAGGIGQPQHF. The CDR3 nucleotides read TGTGCCAGCAGCCAAGCAGGGGGCATCGGGCAGCCCCAGCATTTT.

Worth noting for this clone: Sequence at one end of the junction differs from germline and may be a read error. The rearrangement links TRBV5-1 to TRBJ2-7; 9 positions agree with TRBD1. This CDR3 has 13 residues. The germline V gene has CDR1 SGHRS and CDR2 YFSETQ. For the CDR3, the DNA is TGCGCCAGCACCTTGGACAGGGGTTACGAGCAGTACTTC. Encoded protein: CASTLDRGYEQYF.

In its sample, this clone was seen once. V and J are TRBV25-1 and TRBJ2-2, with 7 bases fitting TRBD1. There are 16 residues in the CDR3. Germline V gene lookup returns CDR1 MGHDK and CDR2 SYGVNS. Trimming cost V 2 bases and J 4 bases; bases outside gene matches: 7. CDR3 region: CASSENRGVFTGELFF. Here the CDR3 DNA reads TGTGCCAGCAGTGAAAACAGGGGAGTGTTCACCGGGGAGCTGTTTTTT.

V is TRBV7-2 and J is TRBJ1-5, with TRBD1 as a possible D gene (5 bases). The CDR3 extends over 19 amino acids. Trimming took 5 bases from V and 3 from J, leaving 26 bases between them. Looked up from germline, CDR1 is SGHTA and CDR2 is FQGNSA. CDR3 amino acids: CASSRSWAKTVENNQPQHF. Written as DNA, the CDR3 is TGTGCCAGCAGCCGTAGCTGGGCGAAGACAGTAGAAAACAATCAGCCCCAGCATTTT.

V is TRBV25-1 and J is TRBJ2-5, with D possibly being TRBD1 (5 bases). Germline V gene data show CDR1 as MGHDK and CDR2 as SYGVNS. V lost 7 bases and J 0 bases, leaving 9 bases between the germline ends. The CDR3 sequence is 13 residues long. This chain's CDR3 is CASTRQNQETQYF. The CDR3 bases are TGTGCCAGCACCCGACAGAACCAAGAGACCCAGTACTTC.

This chain links TRBV30 with TRBJ2-4, with D hard to call. Looked up from germline, CDR1 is GTSNPN and CDR2 is SVGIG (reference sequence). The CDR3 contains 15 residues. Trimming removed 4 bases from V and 0 bases from J, with 13 bases in between. The CDR3 sequence: CAWNHRDPAKNIQYF. The CDR3 DNA is TGTGCCTGGAATCATAGAGATCCAGCCAAAAACATTCAGTACTTC.

This rearrangement joins TRBV30 to TRBJ1-2; D gene ambiguous. Germline V gene lookup returns CDR1 GTSNPN and CDR2 SVGIG (reference sequence). The CDR3 has 15 residues. V shed 2 bases and J shed 0 bases, with 13 bases lying between them. The CDR3 spells CAWSREAVANYGYTF. CDR3 nucleotides: TGTGCCTGGAGTCGGGAGGCGGTCGCTAACTATGGCTACACCTTC.

The table lists this clone with a count of one. The chain links TRBV4-1 to TRBJ1-4; 8 bases are shared with TRBD1. Unmatched junction bases numbered 13, after V lost 5 bases and J lost 8 bases. This CDR3 region has 16 residues. Germline CDR1 is MGHRA and CDR2 is YSYEKL. The CDR3 sequence is CASSFQLQGVGEKLFF. As DNA, the CDR3 is TGCGCCAGCAGCTTTCAGTTACAGGGGGTGGGGGAAAAACTGTTTTTT.

The chain has TRBV15 and TRBJ2-1, with unresolved D. Per germline, CDR1 LNHNV and CDR2 YYDKDF (reference sequence). V was shortened by 8 bases and J by 7 bases, with 15 bases between the two germline ends. This CDR3 has 13 residues. The CDR3, as DNA: TGTGCCACCGAAAAGCGTATGGGTAATGAGCAGTTCTTC. Encoded protein: CATEKRMGNEQFF.

This clone was seen a few times. This chain connects TRBV19 to TRBJ1-1; D not certain. The ends were cut back, 4 bases at V and 2 bases at J, with 8 bases in the middle. Germline CDR1 is LNHDA and CDR2 is SQIVND (reference sequence). CDR3 length: 13 residues. CDR3 sequence reads: CASSNERNTEAFF. The CDR3 nucleotides are TGTGCCAGTAGTAACGAGAGAAACACTGAAGCTTTCTTT.

The V call is TRBV28, the J call TRBJ1-6; 7 nucleotides align to TRBD1. Germline V gene data show CDR1 as MDHEN and CDR2 as SYDVKM. Trimming took 6 bases from V and 9 from J; bases not matched to a gene: 14. The length of the CDR3 is 16 residues. CDR3 coding DNA: TGTGCCAGCAGGAAGACAGGGACCCGAGTTAGTTCACCCCTCCACTTT. Residues: CASRKTGTRVSSPLHF.

The chain combines TRBV6-5 with TRBJ1-4, with D possibly matching TRBD1 (5 bases). The CDR3 loop spans 12 amino acids. Germline V gene lookup returns CDR1 MNHEY and CDR2 SVGAGI. Trimming removed 7 bases from V and 7 bases from J, with 10 bases in between. The CDR3 sequence: CASKGSSEKLFF. As DNA, the CDR3 is TGTGCCAGCAAGGGGTCCAGTGAAAAACTGTTTTTT.

This chain links TRBV4-2 with TRBJ1-6; D is unresolved. V was shortened by 0 bases and J by 9 bases, with 15 bases between the two germline ends. The CDR3 has 16 amino acids. The germline gives CDR1 LGHNA, CDR2 YNFKEQ. The CDR3 loop reads CASSQEIPEGISPLHF. CDR3 coding DNA: TGTGCCAGCAGCCAAGAAATCCCGGAGGGAATTTCACCCCTCCACTTT.